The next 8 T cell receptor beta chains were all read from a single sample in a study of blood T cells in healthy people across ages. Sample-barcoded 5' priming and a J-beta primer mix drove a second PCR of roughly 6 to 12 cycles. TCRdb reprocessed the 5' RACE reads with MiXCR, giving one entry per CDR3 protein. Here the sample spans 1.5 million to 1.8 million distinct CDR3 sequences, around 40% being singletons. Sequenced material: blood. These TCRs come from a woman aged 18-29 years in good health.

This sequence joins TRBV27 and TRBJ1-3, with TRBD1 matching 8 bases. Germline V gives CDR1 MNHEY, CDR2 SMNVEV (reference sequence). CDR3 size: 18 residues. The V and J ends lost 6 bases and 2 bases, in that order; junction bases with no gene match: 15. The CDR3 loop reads CASRGQGEPWSTGNTIYF. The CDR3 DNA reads TGTGCCAGCAGAGGACAGGGCGAGCCTTGGAGCACTGGAAACACCATATATTTT.

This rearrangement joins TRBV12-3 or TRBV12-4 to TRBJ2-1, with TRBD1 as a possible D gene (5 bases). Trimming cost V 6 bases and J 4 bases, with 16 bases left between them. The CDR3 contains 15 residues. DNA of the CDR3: TGTGCCAGCAGAATGGCAGGGCCTCCTTACAATGAGCAGTTCTTC. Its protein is CASRMAGPPYNEQFF.

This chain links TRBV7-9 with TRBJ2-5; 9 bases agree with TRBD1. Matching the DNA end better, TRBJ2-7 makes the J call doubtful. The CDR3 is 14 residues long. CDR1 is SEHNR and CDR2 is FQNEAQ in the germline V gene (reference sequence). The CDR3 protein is CASSIGTGFHEQYF. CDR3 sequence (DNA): TGTGCCAGCAGCATCGGGACAGGGTTCCACGAGCAGTACTTC.

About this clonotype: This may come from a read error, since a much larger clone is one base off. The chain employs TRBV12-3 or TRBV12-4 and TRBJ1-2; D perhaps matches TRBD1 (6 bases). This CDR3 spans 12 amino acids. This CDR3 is CASRLGGTRYTF. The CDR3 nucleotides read TGTGCCAGCAGGTTAGGGGGGACGCGCTACACCTTC.

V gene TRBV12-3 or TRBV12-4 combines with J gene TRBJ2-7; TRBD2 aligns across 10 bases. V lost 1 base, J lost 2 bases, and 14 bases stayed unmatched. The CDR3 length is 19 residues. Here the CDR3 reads CASSLGRVSLAGATYEQYF. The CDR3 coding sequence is TGTGCCAGCAGTTTAGGAAGGGTATCGCTAGCGGGAGCCACCTACGAGCAGTACTTC.

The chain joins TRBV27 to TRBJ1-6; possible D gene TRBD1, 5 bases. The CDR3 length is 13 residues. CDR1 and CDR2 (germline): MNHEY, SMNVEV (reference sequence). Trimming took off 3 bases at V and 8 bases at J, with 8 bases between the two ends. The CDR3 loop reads CASSLAGDSPLHF. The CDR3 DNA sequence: TGTGCCAGCAGTTTGGCGGGGGATTCACCCCTCCACTTT.

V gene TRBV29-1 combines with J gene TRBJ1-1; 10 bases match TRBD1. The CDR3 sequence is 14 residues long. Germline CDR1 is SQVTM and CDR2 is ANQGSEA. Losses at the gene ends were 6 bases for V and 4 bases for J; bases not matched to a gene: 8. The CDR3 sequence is CSVARQGAVTEAFF. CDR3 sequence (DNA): TGCAGCGTGGCACGACAGGGGGCGGTCACTGAAGCTTTCTTT.

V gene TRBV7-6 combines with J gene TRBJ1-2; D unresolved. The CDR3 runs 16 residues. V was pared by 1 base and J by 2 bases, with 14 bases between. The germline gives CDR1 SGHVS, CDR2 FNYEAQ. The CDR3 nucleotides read TGTGCCAGCAGCTTAGGCGACGGAGGAATAAACTATGGCTACACCTTC. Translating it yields CASSLGDGGINYGYTF.